Detailed here is one T cell receptor (beta chain). The sample belongs to a study of blood T cell repertoires in COVID-19. As for the study in general: Acute and convalescent COVID-19 samples came from the United States, Italy and Spain.

From germline, CDR1 is SNHLY and CDR2 FYNNEI. V was cut by 3 bases and J by 2 bases, with 14 bases left in between. The CDR3 runs to 16 residues. Original processing methods: How many nucleated cells were present was estimated from reference gene primer amplification. TCRdb's copy holds only in-frame clones and misses some; the assay was immunoSEQ multiplex PCR. Clone size and the V and J calls come from that table; the DNA yielded D and trimming. The table shows over 200,000 clones, with around 83% occurring only once. The sequenced sample consisted of peripheral blood. The receptor's source is a man older than 75 with acute or convalescent COVID-19. The V and J genes are TRBV2 and TRBJ1-5; possibly TRBD1 for D (6 bases). The CDR3 is CASSDSGGGGNQPQHF. As DNA, the CDR3 is TGTGCCAGCAGTGACTCGGGAGGGGGAGGCAATCAGCCCCAGCATTTT.